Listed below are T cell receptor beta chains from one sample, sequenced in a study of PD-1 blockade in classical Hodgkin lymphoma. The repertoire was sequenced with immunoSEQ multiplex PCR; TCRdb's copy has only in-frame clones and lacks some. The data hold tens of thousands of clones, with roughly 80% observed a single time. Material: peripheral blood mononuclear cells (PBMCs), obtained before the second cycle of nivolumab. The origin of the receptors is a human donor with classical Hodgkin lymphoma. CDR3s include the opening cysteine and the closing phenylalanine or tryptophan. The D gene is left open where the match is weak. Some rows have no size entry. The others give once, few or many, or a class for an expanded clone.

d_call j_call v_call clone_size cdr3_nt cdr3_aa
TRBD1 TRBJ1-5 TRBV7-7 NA TGTGCCAGCAGCCGGAATGTGAGGACAGGGAAGGGTTTTTGCAATCAGCCCCAGCATTTT CASSRNVRTGKGFCNQPQHF
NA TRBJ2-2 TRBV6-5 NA TGTGCCAGCAAGGCCAGGGGACCGAACACCGGGGAGCTGTTTTTT CASKARGPNTGELFF
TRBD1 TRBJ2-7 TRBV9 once TGTGCCAGCAGCACCCGGGACAGCTTCGACGACGAGCAGTACTTC CASSTRDSFDDEQYF
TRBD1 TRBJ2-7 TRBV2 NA TGTGCCAGCAGTGAATGGACAGGGTTACACGAGCAGTACTTC CASSEWTGLHEQYF
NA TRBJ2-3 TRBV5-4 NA TGTGCCAGCAGCTCCCGGGAGTCAACAGATACGCAGTATTTT CASSSRESTDTQYF
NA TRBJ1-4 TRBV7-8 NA TGTGCCAGCAGCTTAGAACTAGGGACACAACTAACTAATGAAAAACTGTTTTTT CASSLELGTQLTNEKLFF
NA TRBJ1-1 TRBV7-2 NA TGTGCCAGCAGCTTGGCAGGGGCGATGAACACTGAAGCTTTCTTT CASSLAGAMNTEAFF
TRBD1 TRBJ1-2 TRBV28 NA TGTGCCAGCAGTCCCCACCGACAGGGAGGCGATGGCTACACCTTC CASSPHRQGGDGYTF
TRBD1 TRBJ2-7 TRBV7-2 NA TGTGCCAGCAGCCTCGGGACAGGGAATAGCGAGCAGTACTTC CASSLGTGNSEQYF
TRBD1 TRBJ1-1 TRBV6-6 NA TGTGCCAGCAGTTACGCCGGGCAGGGGGGCACTGAAGCTTTCTTT CASSYAGQGGTEAFF
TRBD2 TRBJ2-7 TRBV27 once TGTGCCAGCAGGCCTCCACCGGGACTAGCGGGTGCCAGCTCCTACGAGCAGTACTTC CASRPPPGLAGASSYEQYF
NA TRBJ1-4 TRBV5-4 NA TGTGCCAGCAGCTTAGGACGGGAAAAACTGTTTTTT CASSLGREKLFF
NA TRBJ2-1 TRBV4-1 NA TGCGCCAGCAGCCAAGATCGTGCAGGGGACGGTGAGCAGTTCTTC CASSQDRAGDGEQFF
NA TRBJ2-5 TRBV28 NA TGTGCCAGCAGTTTTGAGGGGGTTTGGGAGACCCAGTACTTC CASSFEGVWETQYF
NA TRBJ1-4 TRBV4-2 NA TGTGCCAGCAGCCAACCCAGACAGGCCAGGGCTAATGAAAAACTGTTTTTT CASSQPRQARANEKLFF
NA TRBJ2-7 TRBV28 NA TGTGCCAGGATAATCAAGCTAACGACCCCGAGGGAGGACGAGCAGTACTTC CARIIKLTTPREDEQYF
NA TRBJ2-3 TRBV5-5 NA TGTGCCAGCAGCTTGGTCAGGGGGACTCCCACAGATACGCAGTATTTT CASSLVRGTPTDTQYF
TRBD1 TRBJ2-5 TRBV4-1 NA TGCGCCAGCAGCCAGACAAAGTACAGGGGAGAGACCCAGTACTTC CASSQTKYRGETQYF
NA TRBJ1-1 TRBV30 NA TGTGCCTGGACAGGGAATCGGTACACTGAAGCTTTCTTT CAWTGNRYTEAFF
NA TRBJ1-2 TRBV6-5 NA TGTGCCAGCAGTTACACTGTCCCAGGGTCTAACTATGGCTACACCTTC CASSYTVPGSNYGYTF
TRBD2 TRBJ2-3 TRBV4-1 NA TGCGCCAGCAGCCCTCATACTAGCGTCCCCGGGACGCAGTATTTT CASSPHTSVPGTQYF
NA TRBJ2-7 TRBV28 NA TGTGCCAGCAGTGGGGCCGCGGGGCCTTCCTACGAGCAGTACTTC CASSGAAGPSYEQYF
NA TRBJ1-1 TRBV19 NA TGTGCCAGTAGCGTGACAGCCAACACTGAAGCTTTCTTT CASSVTANTEAFF
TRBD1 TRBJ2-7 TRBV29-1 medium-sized TGCAGCGTTGTTAGACAGGGGGCAGGCGAGCAGTACTTC CSVVRQGAGEQYF
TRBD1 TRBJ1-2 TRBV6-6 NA TGTGCCAGCAGTGTCCGGGACAGGGGGCTCTATGGCTACACCTTC CASSVRDRGLYGYTF
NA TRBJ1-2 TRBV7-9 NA TGTGCCAGCAGCTTAAGGTCGGGGTATGGCTACACCTTC CASSLRSGYGYTF
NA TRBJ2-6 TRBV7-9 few TGTGCCAGCAGCTTAACCGGATCTGGGGCCAACGTCCTGACTTTC CASSLTGSGANVLTF
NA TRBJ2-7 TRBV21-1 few TGTGCCAGCAGCAAAGAGGACGCTAGCGGTCTCCAGGGGAAGCAGTACTTC CASSKEDASGLQGKQYF
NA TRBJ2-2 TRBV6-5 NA TGTGCCAGCGGAACAGGGTTTGCCACCGGGGAGCTGTTTTTT CASGTGFATGELFF
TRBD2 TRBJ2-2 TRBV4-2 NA TGTGCCAGCAGCCCACTAGCGGGTGAGAACACCGGGGAGCTGTTTTTT CASSPLAGENTGELFF
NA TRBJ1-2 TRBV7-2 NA TGTGCCAGCAGCCCACAGGGCAACTATGGCTACACCTTC CASSPQGNYGYTF
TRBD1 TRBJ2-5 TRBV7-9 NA TGTGCCAGCAGCTCACAGGGGGACTACCAAGAGACCCAGTACTTC CASSSQGDYQETQYF
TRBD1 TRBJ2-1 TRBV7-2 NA TGTGCCAGCAGCTTAGGACGGACAGGGGTCAATGAGCAGTTCTTC CASSLGRTGVNEQFF
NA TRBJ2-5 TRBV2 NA TGTGCCAGCAGTGAGAGGGGACTGCAAGAGACCCAGTACTTC CASSERGLQETQYF
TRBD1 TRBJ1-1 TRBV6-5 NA TGTGCCAGCAGCATAGACAGGGCGACGGCAGCTTTCTTT CASSIDRATAAFF
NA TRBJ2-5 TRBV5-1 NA TGCGCCAGCAGCGACCTTCGCGGCCAAGAGACCCAGTACTTC CASSDLRGQETQYF
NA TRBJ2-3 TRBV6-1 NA TGTGCCAGCAGTGGAAAGGTTCGGGCCCGGGATACGCAGTATTTT CASSGKVRARDTQYF
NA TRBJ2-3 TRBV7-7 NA TGTGCTAGCAGCTTGATCTCGGGGCGCCCAGATACGCAGTATTTT CASSLISGRPDTQYF
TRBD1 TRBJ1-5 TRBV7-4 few TGTGCCAGCAGCCCGTACGACAGGGGTAGCAATCAGCCCCAGCATTTT CASSPYDRGSNQPQHF
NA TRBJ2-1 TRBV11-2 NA TGTGCCAGCAGCTTAGATTATGGTGGCAATGAGCAGTTCTTC CASSLDYGGNEQFF
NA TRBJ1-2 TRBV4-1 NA TGCGCCAGCAGCCAAGTTACTAACTATGGCTACACCTTC CASSQVTNYGYTF
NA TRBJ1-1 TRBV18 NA TGTGCCAGCTCACCACCGGGGAATTTGGGCACTGAAGCTTTCTTT CASSPPGNLGTEAFF
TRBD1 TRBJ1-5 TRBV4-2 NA TGTGCCAGCAGCCAGAGACAGGGTGGTCAGCCCCAGCATTTT CASSQRQGGQPQHF
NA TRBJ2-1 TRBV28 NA TGTGCCAGCAGTTTAAGGGGGGGCCCCTCCTACAATGAGCAGTTCTTC CASSLRGGPSYNEQFF
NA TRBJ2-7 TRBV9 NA TGTGCCAGCAGCGTAATGTCTGCGCCTCACTACGAGCAGTACTTC CASSVMSAPHYEQYF
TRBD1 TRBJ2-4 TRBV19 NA TGTGCCAGTAGCAAGACAGGGGGCGCGTCCAAAAACATTCAGTACTTC CASSKTGGASKNIQYF
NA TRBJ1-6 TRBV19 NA TGTGCCAGTACCCCCGGACCCAGCTCCTATAATTCACCCCTCCACTTT CASTPGPSSYNSPLHF
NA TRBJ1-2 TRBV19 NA TGTGCCAGTAGCTCCGGGACACCGCTCTATGGCTACACCTTC CASSSGTPLYGYTF